The sequence of this T cell receptor beta chain was determined in a study of cytomegalovirus exposure and HLA in healthy donors (TCRdb year 2017). Regarding the study in general: According to a later analysis, one platform produced both the 120 validation repertoires and the 700 or so repertoires of the first cohort. A separate validation cohort of 100 to 150 different subjects was used in addition to the approximately 610-subject first cohort. The study was designed to test whether signatures of past pathogen exposure could be identified by cataloging public T cell receptors. To predict cytomegalovirus infection status, the study combined high-throughput TCR immunosequencing, statistical association of individual TCRs with disease status, and machine learning. Study-wide conclusions, independent of this receptor: The classifier was reported to diagnose cytomegalovirus status with high specificity and sensitivity in both the original and validation cohorts. The study listed approximately 150 TCR beta chains as associated with cytomegalovirus. Of the cluster scores, 94% were above 0 in a later analysis, which found that TCRs clustered in the first cohort also tended to co-occur in the roughly 130 validation repertoires. A few of the identified cytomegalovirus-associated TCR beta chains were confirmed in vitro to be specific for cytomegalovirus antigens. It was suggested by the authors that the approach could potentially be generalized to other disease states and immunological phenotypes. Most TCR sequences were seen in very few donors, while some public TCRs were found in many individuals. The validation cohort had no HLA typing available for a later analysis, so co-occurrence within that cohort was assessed over all 130 or so repertoires.

Donors formed part of the validation cohort, which comprised over a hundred subjects and was distinct from the first cohort of 666 subjects. The library came from the immunoSEQ multiplex PCR assay. Processing in the source paper ran as follows. To diagnose cytomegalovirus status from the catalog of TCR beta chain sequences, a statistical classification framework was built. Held by TCRdb, this immuneACCESS table contains in-frame sequences only and omits some clones. Under half of the omission traces to an unresolved V gene where checked; the cause of the rest is unknown. That table furnishes V, J and clone size, whereas the DNA furnished D and trimming. The sample table records 95,000 to 150,000 clones; 80% to 90% of these occur just once. The leading ten clones occupy around 1.1% of the sample. Trimming at the junction amounts to 4 bases on V and 2 bases on J, and the germline ends lie 13 bases apart. The CDR3 numbers 15 residues from cysteine through phenylalanine. Only CDR3 DNA remains: 45 bases, in frame from the first base. The germline V gene (reference sequence) specifies SEHNR as CDR1 and FQNEAQ as CDR2.

Regarding this clone: Its antigen target is currently unknown. The record has no base qualities; no much larger clone is one base away.

The sequenced sample consisted of PBMCs. The source of this sequence is a woman under 30 in good health and CMV-seronegative. The chain was built from TRBV7-9 and TRBJ2-3; TRBD1 could be the D gene, as 6 bases match. The nucleotides read TGTGCCAGCAGCTCAAGACAGGAGCTCACAGATACGCAGTATTTT. This yields the protein CASSSRQELTDTQYF.